This TCR beta chain was identified in a study of post-analysis software for immune sequencing data. Findings and limits, study-wide: In multiple sclerosis, normalized Chao1 diversity was significantly below that of controls. Patients used four to six TRBV segments, including TRBV5-6, TRBV5-1 and TRBV20-1, more often than controls.

Unique molecular identifiers were built into the TCR beta cDNA libraries. One entry per CDR3 protein, called by TCRdb with MiXCR from the PCR reads. Of almost 700,000 distinct CDR3 sequences in the sample, 55% to 70% were seen once. Ten or more counts support this clonotype. Its specificity is unknown. J gave up 4 bases and V 4 bases, and 4 bases lay outside the gene matches. The CDR3 sequence is 14 residues long. Germline assignment: CDR1 SNHLY and CDR2 FYNNEI. The specimen sequenced was blood. The source of this sequence is a girl aged 2-10 years with multiple sclerosis. The gene calls are TRBV2 and TRBJ2-1; 7 bases map to TRBD1. This CDR3 reads CASSGDRHYNEQFF. The CDR3 DNA sequence: TGTGCCAGCAGTGGGGACAGACATTACAATGAGCAGTTCTTC.